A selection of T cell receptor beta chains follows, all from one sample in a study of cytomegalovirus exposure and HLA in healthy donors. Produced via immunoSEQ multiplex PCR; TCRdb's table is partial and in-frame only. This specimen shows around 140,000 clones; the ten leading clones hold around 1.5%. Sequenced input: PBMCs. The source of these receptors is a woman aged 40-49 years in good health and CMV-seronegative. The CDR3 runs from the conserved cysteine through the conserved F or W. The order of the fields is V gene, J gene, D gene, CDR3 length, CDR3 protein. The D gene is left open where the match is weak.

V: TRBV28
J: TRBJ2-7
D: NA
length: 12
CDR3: CASSSYRSEQYF

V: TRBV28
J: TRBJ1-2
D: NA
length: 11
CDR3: CASTSNYGYTF

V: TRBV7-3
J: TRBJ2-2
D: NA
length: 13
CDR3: CASGAINTGELFF

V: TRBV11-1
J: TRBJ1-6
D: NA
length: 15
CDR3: CASSLNSGGYSPLHF

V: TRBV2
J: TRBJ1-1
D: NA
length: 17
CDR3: CASSESGISAADTEAFF

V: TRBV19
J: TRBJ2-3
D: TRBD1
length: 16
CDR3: CASSTRTGGSTDTQYF

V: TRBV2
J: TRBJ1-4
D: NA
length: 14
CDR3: CASSERQLYEKLFF

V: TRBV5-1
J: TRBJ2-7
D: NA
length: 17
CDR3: CASRRPFFGRGSDEQYF

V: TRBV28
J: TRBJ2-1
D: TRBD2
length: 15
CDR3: CASILAGAVYNEQFF

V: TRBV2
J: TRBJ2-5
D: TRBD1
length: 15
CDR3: CASCQDRGFQETQYF

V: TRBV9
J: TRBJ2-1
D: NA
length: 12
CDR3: CASSQAGNEQFF

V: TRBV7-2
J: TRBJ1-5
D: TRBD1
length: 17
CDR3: CASSLGRGTGGNQPQHF

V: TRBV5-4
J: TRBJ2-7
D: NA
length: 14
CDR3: CASSFAQSSYEQYF

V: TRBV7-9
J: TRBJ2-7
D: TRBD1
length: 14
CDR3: CASSTDRGGYEQYF

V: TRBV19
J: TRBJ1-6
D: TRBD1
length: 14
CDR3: CASSPDRGNSPLHF

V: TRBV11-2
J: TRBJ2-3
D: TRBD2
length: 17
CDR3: CASSGTSGGLLADTQYF

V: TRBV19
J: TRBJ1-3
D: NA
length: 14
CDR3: CASSMGGGSNIIYF

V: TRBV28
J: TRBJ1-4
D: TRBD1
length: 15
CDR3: CASRFQGAIDEKLFF

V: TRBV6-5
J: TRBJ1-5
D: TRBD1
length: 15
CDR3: CASSPRDRGNQPQHF

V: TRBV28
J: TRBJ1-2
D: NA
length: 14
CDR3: CASSLYGQVNGYTF

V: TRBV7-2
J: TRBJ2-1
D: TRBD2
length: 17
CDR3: CASSLLRTAGGLNEQFF

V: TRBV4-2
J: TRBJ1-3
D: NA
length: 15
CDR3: CASSPRGVSPDTIYF

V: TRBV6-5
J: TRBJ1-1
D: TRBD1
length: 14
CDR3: CASSRQGGETEAFF

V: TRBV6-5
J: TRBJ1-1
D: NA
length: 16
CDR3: CASSYSKSGRNTEAFF

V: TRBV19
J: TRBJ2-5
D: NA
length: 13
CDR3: CASGGRTGAAQYF

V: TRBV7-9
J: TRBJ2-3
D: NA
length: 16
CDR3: CASSARILERVDTQYF

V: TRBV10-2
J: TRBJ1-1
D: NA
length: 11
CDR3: CASSSQTEAFF

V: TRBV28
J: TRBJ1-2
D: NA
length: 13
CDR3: CASSLGHNYGYTF

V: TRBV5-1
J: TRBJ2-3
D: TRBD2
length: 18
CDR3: CASSPISMTSGGRDTQYF

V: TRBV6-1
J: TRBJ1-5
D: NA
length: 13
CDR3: CASSELQGQPQHF

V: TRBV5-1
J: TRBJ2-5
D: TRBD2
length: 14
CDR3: CASSERGAGETQYF

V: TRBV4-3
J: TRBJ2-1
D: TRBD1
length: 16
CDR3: CASSQLGTGRSNEQFF

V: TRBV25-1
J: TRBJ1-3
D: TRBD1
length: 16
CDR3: CASSALDRGSGNTIYF

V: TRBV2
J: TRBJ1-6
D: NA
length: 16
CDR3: CASSERAGASRSPLHF

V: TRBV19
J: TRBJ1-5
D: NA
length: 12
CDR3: CASTYSNQPQHF

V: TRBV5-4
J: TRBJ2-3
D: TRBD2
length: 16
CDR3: CASSLRVAGGTDTQYF

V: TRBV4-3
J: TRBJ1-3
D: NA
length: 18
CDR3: CASSQVYVRQAGGNTIYF

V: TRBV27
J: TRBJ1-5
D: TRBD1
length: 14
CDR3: CASSLQGARQPQHF

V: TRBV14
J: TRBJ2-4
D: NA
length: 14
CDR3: CASSRTGMGNIQYF

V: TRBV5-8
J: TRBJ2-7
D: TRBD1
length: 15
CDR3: CASSLDRGLTYEQYF

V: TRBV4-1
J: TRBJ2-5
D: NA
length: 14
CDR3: CASSQAGDQETQYF

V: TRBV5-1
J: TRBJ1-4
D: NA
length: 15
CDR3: CASSLIEPREEKLFF

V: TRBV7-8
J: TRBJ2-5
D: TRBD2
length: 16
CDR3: CASSLGVAGGQETQYF